This T cell receptor beta chain was captured by sequencing in a study of radiotherapy plus CTLA-4 blockade in lung cancer (dated by TCRdb to the late 2010s). In the study overall: Objective responses occurred in about 19% of enrolled patients, and 30% to 35% achieved disease control.

The study tested focal radiation therapy combined with CTLA-4 blockade (ipilimumab) in patients with chemo-refractory metastatic non-small-cell lung cancer. CDR1 and CDR2 (MGHDK, SYGVNS) derive from the germline V gene. Cut back by 3 bases and 2 bases, the V and J ends lie 5 bases apart. Inclusive of the bounding cysteine and phenylalanine, the CDR3 is 12 residues long. Just CDR3 DNA is preserved here, 36 bases in frame from base 1. Results the study describes overall, beyond this receptor: TCR clones derived from tumors expanded in peripheral blood after treatment with radiotherapy and ipilimumab. The strongest predictors of response, as reported, were early dynamic changes in blood T cell clones along with a rise in serum interferon-beta after radiation.

In regard to this clone: Its antigen remains undetermined. No base qualities exist here, and no much larger clone lies one base off it.

Libraries were built with the immunoSEQ multiplex PCR assay. The table was pulled from immuneACCESS by TCRdb, which kept in-frame rearrangements only. Such tables lose some clones; where checked, under half of the loss comes from unresolved V genes, and the rest has no known cause. The table for this sample lists 95,000 to 150,000 clones; approximately 90% of them were counted only once. The top ten constitute under 8% of the sample. The TCR sequence derives from a human donor with non-small cell lung cancer that progressed on radiotherapy plus ipilimumab. The starting material was peripheral blood, obtained from a patient treated with radiotherapy plus ipilimumab. The rearranged chain carries TRBV25-1 and TRBJ2-7, with the D gene uncertain. CDR3 loop: CASSDQTYEQYF. In nucleotides, the sequence is TGTGCCAGCAGTGATCAGACCTACGAGCAGTACTTC.